This TCR beta chain was found in a study of OX40 agonist ivuxolimab in advanced cancers. Looking at the study overall: Ivuxolimab, an antibody acting as an agonist of OX40 (CD134), was used to treat patients. Mean age around 64 years, range roughly 20 to 85; approximately 80% male.

Prior autoimmune disease or systemic immunosuppression barred patients. V gave up 6 bases and J gave up 10 bases; unmatched junction bases: 4. This CDR3 is 11 amino acids long. Germline V CDR1 and CDR2: DFQATT, SNEGSKA (reference sequence). Sequencing used immunoSEQ multiplex PCR; TCRdb keeps in-frame clones, though not all of them. Among almost 50,000 clones, approximately 81% were seen once, and the ten largest hold approximately 6.6%. V gene TRBV20-1 combines with J gene TRBJ2-1, with TRBD2 identical over 9 bases. The receptor's source is an adult with an advanced solid tumor such as melanoma, head and neck, liver or kidney cancer. The material sequenced was CD4+ or CD8+ T cells sorted from blood, taken in a trial of the OX40 agonist ivuxolimab. The CDR3 nucleotides read TGCAGTGCAACTACTAGCGGGGAGCAGTTCTTC. This gives the protein CSATTSGEQFF.